This T cell receptor (beta chain) was retrieved from a study of blood T cell repertoires in COVID-19. The overall study: Researchers got acute and convalescent COVID-19 samples from the United States, Italy and Spain. PBMCs, B-cell-depleted T cells, or T cells were the source of the cDNA or gDNA that made up the material.

Germline trimming cut 3 bases from V and 8 bases from J; bases unmatched to any gene: 7. This CDR3 is 15 amino acids long. Germline V gene sequence: CDR1 SGHRS, CDR2 YFSETQ. This clone was seen more than once but under ten times. Under the authors' procedure: Amplifying reference gene primers gave estimates of nucleated cell counts. Using immunoSEQ multiplex PCR, the repertoire was profiled, and TCRdb retains in-frame clones only, with some absent. The V and J calls and clone size are taken from that table; D and trimming were inferred from the DNA. There are 100,000 to 150,000 clones in the sample; about four fifths occur only once, and around 9.8% lies in the top ten.

The sequenced sample was peripheral blood. The chain links TRBV5-1 to TRBJ1-6, with 8 positions matching TRBD1. This receptor was taken from a man aged 40-49 years with active or convalescent COVID-19. CDR3 amino acids: CASSSTGQVDSPLHF. Written as DNA, the CDR3 is TGCGCCAGCAGCTCAACGGGACAGGTAGATTCACCCCTCCACTTT.